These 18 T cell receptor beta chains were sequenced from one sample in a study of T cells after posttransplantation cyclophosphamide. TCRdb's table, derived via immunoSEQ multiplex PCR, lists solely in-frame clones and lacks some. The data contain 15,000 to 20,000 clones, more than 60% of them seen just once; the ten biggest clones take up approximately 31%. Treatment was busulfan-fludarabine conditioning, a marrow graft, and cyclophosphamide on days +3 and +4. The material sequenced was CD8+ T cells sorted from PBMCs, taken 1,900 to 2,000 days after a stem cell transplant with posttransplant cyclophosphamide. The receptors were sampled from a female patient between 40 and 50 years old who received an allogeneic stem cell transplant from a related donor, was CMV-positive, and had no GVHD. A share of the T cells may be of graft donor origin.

The CDR3 region is CASSQVTGLETQYF. CDR3 DNA: TGCGCCAGCAGCCAGGTGACAGGGTTGGAGACCCAGTACTTC. This chain links TRBV4-1 with TRBJ2-5, with 7 bases that match TRBD1. J lost 5 bases, V lost 3 bases, and 6 bases had no gene match. Germline assignment: CDR1 MGHRA and CDR2 YSYEKL. The CDR3 sequence is 14 residues long.

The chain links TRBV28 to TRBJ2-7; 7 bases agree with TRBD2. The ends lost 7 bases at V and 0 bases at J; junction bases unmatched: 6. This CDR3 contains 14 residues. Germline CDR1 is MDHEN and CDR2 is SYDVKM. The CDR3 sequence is CASTPGRSSYEQYF. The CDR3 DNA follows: TGTGCCAGCACCCCCGGGAGGTCCTCCTACGAGCAGTACTTC.

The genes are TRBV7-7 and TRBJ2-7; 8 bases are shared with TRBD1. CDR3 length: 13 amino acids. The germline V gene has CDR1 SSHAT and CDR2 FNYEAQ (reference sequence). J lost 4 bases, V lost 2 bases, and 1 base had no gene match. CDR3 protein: CASSLRQGYEQYF. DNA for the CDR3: TGTGCCAGCAGCTTAAGACAGGGGTACGAGCAGTACTTC.

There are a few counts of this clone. CDR3 nucleotides: TGTGCCAGCAGTGATCTGGGACAGTCATCGGAGCCCCAGCATTTT. As protein: CASSDLGQSSEPQHF. V usage is TRBV6-1 and J usage is TRBJ1-5; 7 bases match TRBD1. Germline values: CDR1 MNHNS, CDR2 SASEGT. Trimming removed 3 bases from V and 8 bases from J; junction bases left unmatched: 10. There are 15 residues in the CDR3.

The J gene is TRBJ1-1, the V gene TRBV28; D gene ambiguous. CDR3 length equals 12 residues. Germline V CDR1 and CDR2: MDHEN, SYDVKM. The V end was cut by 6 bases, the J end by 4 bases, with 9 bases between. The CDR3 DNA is TGTGCCAGCAGCGAGGGCAGCACTGAAGCTTTCTTT. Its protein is CASSEGSTEAFF.

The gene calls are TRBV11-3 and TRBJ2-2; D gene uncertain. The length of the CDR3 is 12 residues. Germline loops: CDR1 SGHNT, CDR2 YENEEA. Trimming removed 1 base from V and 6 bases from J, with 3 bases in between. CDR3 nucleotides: TGTGCCAGCAGCTTAGCGGCCGGGGAGCTGTTTTTT. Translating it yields CASSLAAGELFF.

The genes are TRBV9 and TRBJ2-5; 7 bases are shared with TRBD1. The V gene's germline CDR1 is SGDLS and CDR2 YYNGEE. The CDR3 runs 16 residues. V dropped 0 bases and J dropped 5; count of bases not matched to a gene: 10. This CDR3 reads CASSVEGGQVGETQYF. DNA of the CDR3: TGTGCCAGCAGCGTAGAGGGTGGACAGGTCGGGGAGACCCAGTACTTC.

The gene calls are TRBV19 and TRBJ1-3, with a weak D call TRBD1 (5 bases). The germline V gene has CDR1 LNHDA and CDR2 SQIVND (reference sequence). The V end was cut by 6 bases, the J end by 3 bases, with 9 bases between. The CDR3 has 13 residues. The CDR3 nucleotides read TGTGCCAGTAGCAGGGATTTTGGAAACACCATATATTTT. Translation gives CASSRDFGNTIYF.

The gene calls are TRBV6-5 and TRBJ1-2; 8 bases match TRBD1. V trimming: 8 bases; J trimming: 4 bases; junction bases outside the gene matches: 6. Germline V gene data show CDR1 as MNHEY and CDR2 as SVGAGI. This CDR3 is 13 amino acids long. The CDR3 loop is CASYPGGGYGYTF. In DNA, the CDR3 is TGTGCCAGCTATCCAGGGGGCGGCTATGGCTACACCTTC.

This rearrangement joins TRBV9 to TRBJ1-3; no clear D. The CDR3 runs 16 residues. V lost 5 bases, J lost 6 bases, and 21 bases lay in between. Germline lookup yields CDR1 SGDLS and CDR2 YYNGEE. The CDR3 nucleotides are TGTGCCAGCAGTGCCGTCCTGGGCAGGAGGGAAAACACCATATATTTT. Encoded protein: CASSAVLGRRENTIYF.

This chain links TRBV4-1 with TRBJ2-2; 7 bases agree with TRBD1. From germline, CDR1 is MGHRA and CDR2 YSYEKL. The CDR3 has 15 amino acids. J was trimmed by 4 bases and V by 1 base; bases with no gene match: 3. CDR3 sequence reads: CASSQGGGGTGELFF. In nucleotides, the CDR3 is TGCGCCAGCAGCCAAGGAGGGGGCGGCACCGGGGAGCTGTTTTTT.

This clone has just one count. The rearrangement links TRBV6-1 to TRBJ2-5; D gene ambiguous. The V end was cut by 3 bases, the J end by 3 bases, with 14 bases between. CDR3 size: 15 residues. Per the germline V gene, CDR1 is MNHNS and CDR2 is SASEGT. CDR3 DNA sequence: TGTGCCAGCAGTGAGGGCAGGTATACTGAAGAGACCCAGTACTTC. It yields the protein CASSEGRYTEETQYF.

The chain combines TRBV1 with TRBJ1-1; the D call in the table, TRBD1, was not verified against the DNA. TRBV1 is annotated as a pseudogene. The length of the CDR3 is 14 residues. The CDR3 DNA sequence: TGCACCAGCAGCAATCAAGGGGGGAACACTGAAGCTTTCTTT. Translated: CTSSNQGGNTEAFF.

The chain's CDR3 is CASSTSGGTGADGELFF. DNA of the CDR3: TGTGCCAGCAGCACTTCCGGCGGGACAGGGGCCGACGGGGAGCTGTTTTTT. The chain couples TRBV21-1 to TRBJ2-2; the table's D gene call, TRBD1, was not cross checked with the DNA. TRBV21-1 corresponds to a pseudogene. The CDR3 has 17 residues.

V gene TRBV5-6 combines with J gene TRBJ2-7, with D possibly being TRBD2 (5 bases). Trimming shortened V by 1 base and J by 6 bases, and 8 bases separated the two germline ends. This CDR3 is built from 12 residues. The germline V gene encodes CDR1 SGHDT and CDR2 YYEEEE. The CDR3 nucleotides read TGTGCCAGCAGCTTGTCGGGGTCCGAGCAGTACTTC. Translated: CASSLSGSEQYF.

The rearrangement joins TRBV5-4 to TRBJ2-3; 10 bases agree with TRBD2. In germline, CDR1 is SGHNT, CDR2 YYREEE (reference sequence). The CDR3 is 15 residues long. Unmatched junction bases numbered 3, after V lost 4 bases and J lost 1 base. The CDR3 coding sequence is TGTGCCAGCAGCCATCTAGCGGGGGGCACAGATACGCAGTATTTT. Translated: CASSHLAGGTDTQYF.

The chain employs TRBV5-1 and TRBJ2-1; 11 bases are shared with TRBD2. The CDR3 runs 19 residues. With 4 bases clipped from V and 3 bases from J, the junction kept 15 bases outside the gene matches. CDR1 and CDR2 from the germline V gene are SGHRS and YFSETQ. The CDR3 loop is CASSRPPIAGGPHYNEQFF. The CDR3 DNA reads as TGCGCCAGCAGCCGCCCACCTATAGCGGGGGGGCCCCACTACAATGAGCAGTTCTTC.

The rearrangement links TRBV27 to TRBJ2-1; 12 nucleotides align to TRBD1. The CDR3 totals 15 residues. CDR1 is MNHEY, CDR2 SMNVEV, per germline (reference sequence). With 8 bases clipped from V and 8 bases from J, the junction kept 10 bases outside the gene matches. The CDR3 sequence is CASCYPGTGGDEQFF. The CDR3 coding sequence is TGTGCCAGCTGCTATCCCGGGACAGGGGGCGATGAGCAGTTCTTC.